This T cell receptor beta chain is drawn from a study of molecular identifiers for immune sequencing clone quantification. This clonotype was recorded a few times. CDR3 length: 17 residues. The germline CDR1 and CDR2 sequences are PRHDT and FYEKMQ (reference sequence). Trimming removed 4 bases from V and 0 bases from J, with 17 bases in between. Library preparation followed earlier protocols using designated TCR primers. TCRdb passed the PCR reads through MiXCR, listing each CDR3 protein once. The data show nearly 8,500 distinct CDR3 sequences, approximately 31% seen once. The rearrangement links TRBV13 to TRBJ2-3; possibly TRBD1 or TRBD2 for D (6 bases each). This TCR derives from a human donor in good health. Some libraries in this study had Jurkat cell RNA spiked in. Sample: naive CD8+ T cells from blood, with Jurkat cell RNA spiked in. Stated subset: FACS-sorted CD8+CD4-CCR7+CD45RA+ naive T cells. In DNA form, the CDR3 reads TGTGCCAGCAGCTCACGGGGGCGAAGTTCTAGCACAGATACGCAGTATTTT. Its protein is CASSSRGRSSSTDTQYF.